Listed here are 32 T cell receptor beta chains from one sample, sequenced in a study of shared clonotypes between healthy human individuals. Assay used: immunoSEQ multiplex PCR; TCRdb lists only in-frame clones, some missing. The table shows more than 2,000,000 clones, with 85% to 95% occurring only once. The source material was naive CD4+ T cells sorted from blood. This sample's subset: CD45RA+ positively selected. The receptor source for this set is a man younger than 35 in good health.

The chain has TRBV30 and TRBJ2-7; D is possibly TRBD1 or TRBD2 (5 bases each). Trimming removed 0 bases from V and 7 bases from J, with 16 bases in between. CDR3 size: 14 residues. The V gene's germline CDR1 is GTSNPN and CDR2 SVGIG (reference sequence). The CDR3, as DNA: TGTGCCTGGAGTGTAGGTTCAACTGGGGGAGAGCAGTACTTC. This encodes CAWSVGSTGGEQYF.

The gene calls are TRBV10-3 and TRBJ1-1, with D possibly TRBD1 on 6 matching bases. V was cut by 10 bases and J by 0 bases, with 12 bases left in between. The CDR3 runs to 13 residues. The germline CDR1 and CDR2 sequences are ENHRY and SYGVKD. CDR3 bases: TGTGCCACGGGGGGGGCTTTGAACACTGAAGCTTTCTTT. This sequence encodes CATGGALNTEAFF.

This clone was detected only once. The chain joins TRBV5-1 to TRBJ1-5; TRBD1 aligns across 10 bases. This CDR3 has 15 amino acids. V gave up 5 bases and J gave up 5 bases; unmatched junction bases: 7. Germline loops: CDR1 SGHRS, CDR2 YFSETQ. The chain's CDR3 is CASRLTGGSDQPQHF. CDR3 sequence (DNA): TGCGCCAGCAGGTTGACAGGGGGCTCAGATCAGCCCCAGCATTTT.

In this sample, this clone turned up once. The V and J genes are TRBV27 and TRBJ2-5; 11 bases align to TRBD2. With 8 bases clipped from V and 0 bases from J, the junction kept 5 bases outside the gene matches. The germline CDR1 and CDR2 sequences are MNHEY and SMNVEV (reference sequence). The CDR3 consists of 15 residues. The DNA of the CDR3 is TGTGCCAGCCGGAGGGGACTAGCGGACCAAGAGACCCAGTACTTC. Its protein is CASRRGLADQETQYF.

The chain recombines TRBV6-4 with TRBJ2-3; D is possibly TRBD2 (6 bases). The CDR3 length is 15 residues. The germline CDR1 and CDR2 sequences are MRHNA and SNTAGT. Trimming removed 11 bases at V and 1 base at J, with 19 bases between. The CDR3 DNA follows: TGTGCCTCCTCACCGGGGAGGAGGGGCACAGATACGCAGTATTTT. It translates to CASSPGRRGTDTQYF.

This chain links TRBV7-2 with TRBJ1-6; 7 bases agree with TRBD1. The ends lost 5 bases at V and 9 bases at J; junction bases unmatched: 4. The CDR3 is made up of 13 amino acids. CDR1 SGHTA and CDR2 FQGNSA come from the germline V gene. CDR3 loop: CASSAGTVSPLHF. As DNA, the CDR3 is TGTGCCAGCAGCGCCGGGACAGTTTCACCCCTCCACTTT. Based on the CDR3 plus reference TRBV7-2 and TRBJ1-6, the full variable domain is GAGVSQSPSNKVTEKGKDVELRCDPISGHTALYWYRQSLGQGLEFLIYFQGNSAPDKSGLPSDRFSAERTGGSVSTLTIQRTQQEDSAVYLCASSAGTVSPLHFGNGTRLTVT.

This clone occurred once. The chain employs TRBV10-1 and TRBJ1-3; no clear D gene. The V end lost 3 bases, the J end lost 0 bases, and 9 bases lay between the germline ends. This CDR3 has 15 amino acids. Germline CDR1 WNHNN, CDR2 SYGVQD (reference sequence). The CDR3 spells CASSDPSSSGNTIYF. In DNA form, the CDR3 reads TGCGCCAGCAGTGACCCTTCCTCCTCTGGAAACACCATATATTTT.

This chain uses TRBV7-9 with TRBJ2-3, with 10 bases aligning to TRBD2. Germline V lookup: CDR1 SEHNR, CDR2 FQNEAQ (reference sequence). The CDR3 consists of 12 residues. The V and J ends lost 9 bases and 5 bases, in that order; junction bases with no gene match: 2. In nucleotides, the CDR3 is TGTGCCAGAGCGGGAGGGGGAGATACGCAGTATTTT. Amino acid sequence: CARAGGGDTQYF.

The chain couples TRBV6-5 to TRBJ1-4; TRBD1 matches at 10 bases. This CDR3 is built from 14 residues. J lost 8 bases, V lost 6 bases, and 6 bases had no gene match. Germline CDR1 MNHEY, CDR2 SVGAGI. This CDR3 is CASRRQGAGEKLFF. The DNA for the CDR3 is TGTGCCAGCAGGAGACAGGGGGCGGGGGAAAAACTGTTTTTT.

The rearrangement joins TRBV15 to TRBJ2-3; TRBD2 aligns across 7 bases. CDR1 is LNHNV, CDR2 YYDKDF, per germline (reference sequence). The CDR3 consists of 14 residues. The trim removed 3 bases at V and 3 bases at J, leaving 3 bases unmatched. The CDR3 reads CATSSHGGTDTQYF. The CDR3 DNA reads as TGTGCCACCAGCAGCCACGGGGGGACAGATACGCAGTATTTT. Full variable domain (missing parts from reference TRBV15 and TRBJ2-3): DAMVIQNPRYQVTQFGKPVTLSCSQTLNHNVMYWYQQKSSQAPKLLFHYYDKDFNNEADTPDNFQSRRPNTSFCFLDIRSPGLGDTAMYLCATSSHGGTDTQYFGPGTRLTVL.

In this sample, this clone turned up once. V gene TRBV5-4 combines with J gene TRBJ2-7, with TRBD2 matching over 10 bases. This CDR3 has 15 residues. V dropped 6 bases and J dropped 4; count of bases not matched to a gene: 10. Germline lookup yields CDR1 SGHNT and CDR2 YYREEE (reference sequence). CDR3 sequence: CASTRSSGSTYEQYF. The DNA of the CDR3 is TGTGCCAGCACCCGCTCTAGCGGGAGTACTTACGAGCAGTACTTC. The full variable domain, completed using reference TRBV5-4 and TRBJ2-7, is ETGVTQSPTHLIKTRGQQVTLRCSSQSGHNTVSWYQQALGQGPQFIFQYYREEENGRGNFPPRFSGLQFPNYSSELNVNALELDDSALYLCASTRSSGSTYEQYFGPGTRLTVT.

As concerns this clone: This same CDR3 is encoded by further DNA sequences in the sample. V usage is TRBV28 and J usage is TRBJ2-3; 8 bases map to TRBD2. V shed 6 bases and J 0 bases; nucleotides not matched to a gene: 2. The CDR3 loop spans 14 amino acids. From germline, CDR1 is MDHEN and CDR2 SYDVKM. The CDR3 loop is CASRLAGSTDTQYF. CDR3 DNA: TGTGCCAGCAGGCTAGCGGGCAGCACAGATACGCAGTATTTT.

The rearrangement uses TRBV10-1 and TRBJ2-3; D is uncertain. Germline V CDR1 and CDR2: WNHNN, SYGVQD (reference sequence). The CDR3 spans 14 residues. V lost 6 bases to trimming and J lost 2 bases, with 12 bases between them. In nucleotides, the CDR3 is TGCGCCAGCAGCGAGGATTTCTCCACAGATACGCAGTATTTT. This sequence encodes CASSEDFSTDTQYF.

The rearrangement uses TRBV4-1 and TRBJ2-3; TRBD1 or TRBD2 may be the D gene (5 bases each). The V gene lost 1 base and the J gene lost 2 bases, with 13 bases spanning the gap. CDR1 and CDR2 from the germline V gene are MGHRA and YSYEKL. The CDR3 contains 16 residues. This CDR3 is CASSQGLGENTDTQYF. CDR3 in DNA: TGCGCCAGCAGCCAAGGGCTGGGGGAAAACACAGATACGCAGTATTTT.

The CDR3 DNA sequence: TGTGCCAGCAGCTCCTCAGGGGGAGGAGAGACCCAGTACTTC. The encoded protein is CASSSSGGGETQYF. The chain couples TRBV7-2 to TRBJ2-5; weak D call: TRBD1 (7 bases). CDR1 SGHTA and CDR2 FQGNSA come from the germline V gene. V was cut by 4 bases and J by 4 bases, with 13 bases left in between. The CDR3 runs 14 residues.

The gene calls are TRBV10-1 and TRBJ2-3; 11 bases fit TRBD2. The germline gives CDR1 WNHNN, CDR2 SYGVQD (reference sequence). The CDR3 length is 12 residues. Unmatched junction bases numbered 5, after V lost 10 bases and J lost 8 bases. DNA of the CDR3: TGCGCCACTACTAGCGGGAGTAGTACGCAGTATTTT. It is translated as CATTSGSSTQYF.

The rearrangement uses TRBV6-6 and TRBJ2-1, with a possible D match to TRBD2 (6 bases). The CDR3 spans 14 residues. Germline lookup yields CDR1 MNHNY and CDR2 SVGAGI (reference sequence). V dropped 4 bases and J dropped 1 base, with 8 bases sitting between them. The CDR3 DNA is TGTGCCAGCAGTTGGGACTGGTCCTACAATGAGCAGTTCTTC. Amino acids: CASSWDWSYNEQFF.

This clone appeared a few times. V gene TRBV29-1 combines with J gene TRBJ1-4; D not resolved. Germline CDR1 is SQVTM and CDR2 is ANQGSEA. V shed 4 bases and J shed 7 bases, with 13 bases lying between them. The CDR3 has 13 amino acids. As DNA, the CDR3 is TGCAGCGTTGTAGGGAGTATTGGTGAAAAACTGTTTTTT. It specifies CSVVGSIGEKLFF.

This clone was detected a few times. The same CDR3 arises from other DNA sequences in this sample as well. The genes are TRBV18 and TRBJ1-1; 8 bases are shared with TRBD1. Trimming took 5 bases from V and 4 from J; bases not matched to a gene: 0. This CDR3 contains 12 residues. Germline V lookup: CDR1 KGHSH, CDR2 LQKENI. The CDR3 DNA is TGTGCCAGCTCAGGGACAGGCACTGAAGCTTTCTTT. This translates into CASSGTGTEAFF.

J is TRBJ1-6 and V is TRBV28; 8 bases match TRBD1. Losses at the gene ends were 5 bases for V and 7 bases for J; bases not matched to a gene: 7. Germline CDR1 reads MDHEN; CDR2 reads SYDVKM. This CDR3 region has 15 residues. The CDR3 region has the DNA TGTGCCAGCAGTCCGGGGGACAGGCCAAATTCACCCCTCCACTTT. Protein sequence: CASSPGDRPNSPLHF.

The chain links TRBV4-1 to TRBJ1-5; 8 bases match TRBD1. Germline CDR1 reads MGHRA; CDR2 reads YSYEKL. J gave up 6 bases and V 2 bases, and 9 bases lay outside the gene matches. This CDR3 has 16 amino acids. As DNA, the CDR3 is TGCGCCAGCAGCCAAAACCGACAGGGGTGGGGTCAGCCCCAGCATTTT. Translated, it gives CASSQNRQGWGQPQHF.

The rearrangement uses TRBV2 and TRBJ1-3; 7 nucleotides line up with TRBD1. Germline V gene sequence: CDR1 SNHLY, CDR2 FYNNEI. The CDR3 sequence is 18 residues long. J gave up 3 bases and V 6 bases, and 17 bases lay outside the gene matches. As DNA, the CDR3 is TGTGCCAGCAGCCGAACAAAGACAGGGATGGCTGGTGGAAACACCATATATTTT. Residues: CASSRTKTGMAGGNTIYF.

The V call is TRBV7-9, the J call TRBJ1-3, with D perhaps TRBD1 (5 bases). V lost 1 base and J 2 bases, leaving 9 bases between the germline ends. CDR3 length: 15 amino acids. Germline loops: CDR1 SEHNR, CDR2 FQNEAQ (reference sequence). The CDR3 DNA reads TGTGCCAGCAGCTTAGACCAGACAGCTGGAAACACCATATATTTT. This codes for CASSLDQTAGNTIYF.

CDR3 in amino acids: CASSSSPRTGAREQYF. The CDR3 DNA reads TGTGCCAGCAGCTCCAGCCCGAGGACAGGGGCACGGGAGCAGTACTTC. The genes are TRBV5-4 and TRBJ2-7; TRBD1 aligns across 9 bases. This CDR3 has 16 residues. Germline V gene lookup returns CDR1 SGHNT and CDR2 YYREEE (reference sequence). The V segment lost 3 bases and the J segment 7 bases; nucleotides outside the gene matches: 14.

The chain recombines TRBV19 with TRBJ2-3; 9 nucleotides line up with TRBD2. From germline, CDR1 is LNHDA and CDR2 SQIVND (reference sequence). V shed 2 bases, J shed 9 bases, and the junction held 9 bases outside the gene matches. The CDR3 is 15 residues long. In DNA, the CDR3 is TGTGCCAGTAGTATAAGTGGTAGCGGGAGAGGCACGCAGTATTTT. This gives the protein CASSISGSGRGTQYF.

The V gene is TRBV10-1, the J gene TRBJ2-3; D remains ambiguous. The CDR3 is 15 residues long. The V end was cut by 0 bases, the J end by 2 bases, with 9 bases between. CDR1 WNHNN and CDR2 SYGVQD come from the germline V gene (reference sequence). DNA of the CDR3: TGCGCCAGCAGTGAGTCGAAACTCGCCACAGATACGCAGTATTTT. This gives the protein CASSESKLATDTQYF.

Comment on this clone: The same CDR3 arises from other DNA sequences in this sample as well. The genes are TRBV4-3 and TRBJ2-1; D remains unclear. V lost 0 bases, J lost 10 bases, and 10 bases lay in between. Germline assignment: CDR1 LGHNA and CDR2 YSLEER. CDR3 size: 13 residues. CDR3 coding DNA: TGCGCCAGCAGCCAAGATCTAGGCAGGGAGCAGTTCTTC. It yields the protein CASSQDLGREQFF.

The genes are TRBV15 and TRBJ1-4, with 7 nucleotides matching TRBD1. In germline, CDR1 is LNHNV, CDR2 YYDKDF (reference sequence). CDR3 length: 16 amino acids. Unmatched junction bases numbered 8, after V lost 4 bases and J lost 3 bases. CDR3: CATSKYSGTANEKLFF. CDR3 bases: TGTGCCACCAGCAAATACTCCGGGACAGCTAATGAAAAACTGTTTTTT. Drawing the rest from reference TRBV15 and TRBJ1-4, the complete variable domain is DAMVIQNPRYQVTQFGKPVTLSCSQTLNHNVMYWYQQKSSQAPKLLFHYYDKDFNNEADTPDNFQSRRPNTSFCFLDIRSPGLGDTAMYLCATSKYSGTANEKLFFGSGTQLSVL.

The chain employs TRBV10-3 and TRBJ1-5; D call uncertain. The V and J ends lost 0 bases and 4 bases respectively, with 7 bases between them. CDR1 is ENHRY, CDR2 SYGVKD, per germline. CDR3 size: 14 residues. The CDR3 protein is CAISESGINQPQHF. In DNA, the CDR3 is TGTGCCATCAGTGAGTCGGGGATTAATCAGCCCCAGCATTTT.

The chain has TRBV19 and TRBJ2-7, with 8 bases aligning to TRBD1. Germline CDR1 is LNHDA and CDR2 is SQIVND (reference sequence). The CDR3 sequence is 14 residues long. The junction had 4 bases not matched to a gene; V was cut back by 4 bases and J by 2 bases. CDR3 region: CASSTTGETYEQYF. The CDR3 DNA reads TGTGCCAGTAGTACGACAGGGGAGACCTACGAGCAGTACTTC.

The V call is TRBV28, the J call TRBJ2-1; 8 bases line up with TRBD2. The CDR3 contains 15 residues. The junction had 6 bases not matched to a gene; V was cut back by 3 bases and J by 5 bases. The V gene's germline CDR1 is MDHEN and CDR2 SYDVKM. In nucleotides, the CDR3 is TGTGCCAGCAGTTTTAGGGGACTAGTTAACAATGAGCAGTTCTTC. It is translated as CASSFRGLVNNEQFF.

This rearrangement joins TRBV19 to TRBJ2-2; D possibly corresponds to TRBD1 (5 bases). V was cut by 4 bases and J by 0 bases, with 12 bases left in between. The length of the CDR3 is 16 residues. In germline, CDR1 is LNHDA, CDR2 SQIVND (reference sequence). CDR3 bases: TGTGCCAGTAGTACCCCCGAGACAGCGAACACCGGGGAGCTGTTTTTT. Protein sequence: CASSTPETANTGELFF.